This T cell receptor (beta chain) is from a study of blood T cell repertoires in COVID-19. Across the whole study: Sample material is recorded as cDNA or gDNA derived from T cells, B-cell-depleted T cells, or PBMCs.

In the authors' methods: The authors estimated nucleated cell counts from reference gene primer amplification. Assay used: immunoSEQ multiplex PCR; TCRdb lists only in-frame clones, some missing. The V and J calls and clone size are taken from that table; D and trimming were inferred from the DNA. The sample consists of 250,000 to 300,000 clones, under 90% of them appearing once. This CDR3 has 15 residues. The V gene end was trimmed by 6 bases and the J gene end by 4 bases; junction bases not matched to a gene: 10. Germline CDR1 is SEHNR and CDR2 is FQNEAQ (reference sequence). The sequence was collected from a man aged 45-65 years with acute or convalescent COVID-19. Sample: peripheral blood. V is TRBV7-9 and J is TRBJ2-5; 8 bases agree with TRBD2. The CDR3 loop is CASSRPGGERETQYF. The DNA of the CDR3 is TGTGCCAGCAGTCGCCCGGGGGGGGAGAGAGAGACCCAGTACTTC.